A single T cell receptor (beta chain) is shown here with its context. This entry is derived from a study of blood T cell repertoires in COVID-19. Study-wide background: The study drew acute and convalescent COVID-19 samples from the United States, Italy and Spain. Nucleic acid was either cDNA or gDNA, and it came from T cells, B-cell-depleted T cells, or PBMCs.

The authors' processing: Using reference gene primer amplification, nucleated cell counts were estimated. Sequenced by immunoSEQ multiplex PCR; TCRdb stores in-frame clones only, minus some. For V, J and clone size, that table is used; D and trimming come from the DNA. Here the sample spans around 170,000 clones, approximately 88% being singletons. CDR3 length: 14 residues. Germline values: CDR1 MDHEN, CDR2 SYDVKM. The V end was cut by 0 bases, the J end by 9 bases, with 14 bases between. The sequencing input was peripheral blood. V gene TRBV28 combines with J gene TRBJ2-5, with D possibly TRBD1 on 7 matching bases. The clonotype originates from a woman aged 25 to 39 with acute or convalescent COVID-19. The CDR3 reads CASSLWTGRSAQYF. The CDR3 DNA reads as TGTGCCAGCAGTTTATGGACAGGGAGGTCGGCCCAGTACTTC. Together with reference TRBV28 and TRBJ2-5, the CDR3 gives the full variable domain: DVKVTQSSRYLVKRTGEKVFLECVQDMDHENMFWYRQDPGLGLRLIYFSYDVKMKEKGDIPEGYSVSREKKERFSLILESASTNQTSMYLCASSLWTGRSAQYFGPGTRLLVL.